This TCR beta chain was observed in a study of T cell responses to AZD1222 COVID-19 vaccine. Study-wide results and limits: Samples come after the peak T cell response, not at day 14. Epitopes outside B.1.351 and B.1.1.7 mutated regions reportedly drew nearly half of spike TCRs. There were mostly white British donors and more females than males, and clonal diversity was possibly underestimated.

As concerns this clone: Its antigen remains unknown.

Assay: immunoSEQ multiplex PCR; the TCRdb copy retains only in-frame clones and omits some. The sample records some 130,000 clones, just over 90% being singletons. The V end lost 5 bases, the J end lost 1 base, and 17 bases lay between the germline ends. Germline V gene data show CDR1 as MNHEY and CDR2 as SMNVEV (reference sequence). The CDR3 loop spans 16 amino acids. The sequence was obtained from an adult who received the AZD1222 COVID-19 vaccine. This specimen consisted of peripheral blood, obtained 28 days after the second AZD1222 dose. This chain connects TRBV27 to TRBJ1-1; D not resolved. The CDR3 sequence is CASSASTGQTNTEAFF. The DNA for the CDR3 is TGTGCCAGCAGTGCGTCAACCGGGCAGACGAACACTGAAGCTTTCTTT.